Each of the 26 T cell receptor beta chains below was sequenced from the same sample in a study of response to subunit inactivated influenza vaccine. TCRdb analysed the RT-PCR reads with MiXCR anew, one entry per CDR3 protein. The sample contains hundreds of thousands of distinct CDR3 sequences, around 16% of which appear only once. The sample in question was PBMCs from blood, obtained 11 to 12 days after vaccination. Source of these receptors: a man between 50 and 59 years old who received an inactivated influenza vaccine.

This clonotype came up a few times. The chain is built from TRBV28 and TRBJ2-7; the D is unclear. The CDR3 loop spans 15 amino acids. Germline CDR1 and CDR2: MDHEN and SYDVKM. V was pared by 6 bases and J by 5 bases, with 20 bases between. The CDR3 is CASRAGRQPLNEQYF. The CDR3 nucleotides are TGTGCCAGCAGGGCCGGCCGGCAGCCCCTAAACGAGCAGTACTTC.

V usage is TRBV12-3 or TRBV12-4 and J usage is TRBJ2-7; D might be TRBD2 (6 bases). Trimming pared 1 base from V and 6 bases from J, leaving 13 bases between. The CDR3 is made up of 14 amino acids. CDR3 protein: CASSLGGGVFEQYF. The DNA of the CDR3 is TGTGCCAGCAGTTTAGGCGGAGGGGTTTTCGAGCAGTACTTC.

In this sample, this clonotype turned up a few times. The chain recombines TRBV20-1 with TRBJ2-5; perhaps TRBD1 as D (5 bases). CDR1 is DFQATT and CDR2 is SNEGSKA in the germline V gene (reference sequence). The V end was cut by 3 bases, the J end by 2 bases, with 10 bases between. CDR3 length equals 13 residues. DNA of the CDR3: TGCAGTGCTAGCCACCGACAGCAAGAGACCCAGTACTTC. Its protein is CSASHRQQETQYF.

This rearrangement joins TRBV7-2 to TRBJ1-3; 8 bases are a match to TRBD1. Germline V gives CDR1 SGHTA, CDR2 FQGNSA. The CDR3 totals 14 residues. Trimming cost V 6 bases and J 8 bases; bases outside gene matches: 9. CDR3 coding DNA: TGTGCCAGCAGACATACAGGGGGTCGTGACACCATATATTTT. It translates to CASRHTGGRDTIYF.

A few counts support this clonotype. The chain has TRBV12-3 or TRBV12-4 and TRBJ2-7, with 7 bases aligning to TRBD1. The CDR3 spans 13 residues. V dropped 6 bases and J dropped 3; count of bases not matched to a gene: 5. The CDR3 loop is CASRRQGFYEQYF. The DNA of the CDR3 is TGTGCCAGCAGACGACAGGGTTTCTACGAGCAGTACTTC.

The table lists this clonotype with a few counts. In DNA, the CDR3 is TGCAGTGCTAGACCCAGGGGAGGGGATACGCAGTATTTT. Protein product: CSARPRGGDTQYF. This rearrangement joins TRBV20-1 to TRBJ2-3; tentative D call: TRBD2 (7 bases). CDR3 length equals 13 residues. In germline, CDR1 is DFQATT, CDR2 SNEGSKA (reference sequence). The V and J ends lost 2 bases and 6 bases respectively, with 12 bases between them.

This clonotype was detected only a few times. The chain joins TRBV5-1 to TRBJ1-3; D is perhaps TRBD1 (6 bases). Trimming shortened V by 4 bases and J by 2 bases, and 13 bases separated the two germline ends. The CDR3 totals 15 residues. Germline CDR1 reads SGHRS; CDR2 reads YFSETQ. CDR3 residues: CASSTGTQTGNTIYF. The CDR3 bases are TGCGCCAGCAGCACCGGGACACAAACTGGAAACACCATATATTTT.

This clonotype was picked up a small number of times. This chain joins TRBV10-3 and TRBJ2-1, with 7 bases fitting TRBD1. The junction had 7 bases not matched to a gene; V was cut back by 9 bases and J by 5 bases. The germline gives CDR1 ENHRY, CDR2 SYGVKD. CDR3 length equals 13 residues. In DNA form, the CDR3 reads TGTGCCATTGCCGGGACAGCAAACAATGAGCAGTTCTTC. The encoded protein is CAIAGTANNEQFF.

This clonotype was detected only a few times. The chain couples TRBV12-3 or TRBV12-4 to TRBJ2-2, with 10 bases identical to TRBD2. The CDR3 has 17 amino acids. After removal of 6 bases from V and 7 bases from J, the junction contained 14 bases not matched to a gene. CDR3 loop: CASSDGSSGGGDGELFF. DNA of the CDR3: TGTGCCAGCAGCGACGGATCTAGCGGGGGAGGAGACGGGGAGCTGTTTTTT.

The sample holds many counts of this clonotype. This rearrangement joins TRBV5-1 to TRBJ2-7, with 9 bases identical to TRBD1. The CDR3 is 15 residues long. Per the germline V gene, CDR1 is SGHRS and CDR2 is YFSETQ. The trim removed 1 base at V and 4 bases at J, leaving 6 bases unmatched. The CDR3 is CASSLLGQGGYEQYF. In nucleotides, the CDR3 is TGCGCCAGCAGCTTGTTGGGACAGGGCGGGTACGAGCAGTACTTC.

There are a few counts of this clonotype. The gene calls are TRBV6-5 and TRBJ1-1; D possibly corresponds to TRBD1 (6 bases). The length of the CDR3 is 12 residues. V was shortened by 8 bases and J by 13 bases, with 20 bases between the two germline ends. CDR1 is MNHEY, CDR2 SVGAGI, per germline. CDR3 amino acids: CASASSGTPVFF. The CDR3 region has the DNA TGTGCCAGCGCTAGTTCCGGGACACCGGTTTTCTTT.

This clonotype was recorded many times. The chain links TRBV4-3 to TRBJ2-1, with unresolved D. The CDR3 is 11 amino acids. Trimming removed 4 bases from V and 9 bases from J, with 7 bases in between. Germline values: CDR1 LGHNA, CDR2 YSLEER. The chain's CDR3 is CASSLSGEQFF. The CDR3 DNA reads TGCGCCAGCAGCCTATCGGGTGAGCAGTTCTTC.

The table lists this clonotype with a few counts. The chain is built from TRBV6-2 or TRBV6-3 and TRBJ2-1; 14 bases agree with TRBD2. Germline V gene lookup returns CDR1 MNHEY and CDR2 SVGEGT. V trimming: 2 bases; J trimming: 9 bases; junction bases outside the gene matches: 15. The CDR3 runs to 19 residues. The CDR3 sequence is CASSYPQTYRTSGGSEQFF. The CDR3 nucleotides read TGTGCCAGCAGTTACCCCCAGACTTATCGGACTAGCGGGGGGAGTGAGCAGTTCTTC.

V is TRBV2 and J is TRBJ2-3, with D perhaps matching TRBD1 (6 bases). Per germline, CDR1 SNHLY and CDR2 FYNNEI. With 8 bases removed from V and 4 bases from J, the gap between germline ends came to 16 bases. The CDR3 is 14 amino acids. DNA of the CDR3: TGTGCCAGCTTGGCAGGGACATTTGCAGATACGCAGTATTTT. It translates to CASLAGTFADTQYF.

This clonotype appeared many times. DNA of the CDR3: TGCGCCAGCAGCTCGACTAGCGGGATAACCTACGAGCAGTACTTC. It yields the protein CASSSTSGITYEQYF. The V gene is TRBV5-1, the J gene TRBJ2-7; TRBD2 matches at 11 bases. V lost 3 bases to trimming and J lost 2 bases; unmatched junction nucleotides: 4. The CDR3 extends over 15 amino acids. Germline V gene sequence: CDR1 SGHRS, CDR2 YFSETQ. The full variable domain, with the rest looked up from reference TRBV5-1 and TRBJ2-7, is KAGVTQTPRYLIKTRGQQVTLSCSPISGHRSVSWYQQTPGQGLQFLFEYFSETQRNKGNFPGRFSGRQFSNSRSEMNVSTLELGDSALYLCASSSTSGITYEQYFGPGTRLTVT.

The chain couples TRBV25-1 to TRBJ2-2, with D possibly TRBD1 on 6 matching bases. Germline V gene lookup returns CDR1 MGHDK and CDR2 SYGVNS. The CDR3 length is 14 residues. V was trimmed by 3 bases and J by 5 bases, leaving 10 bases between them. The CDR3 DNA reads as TGTGCCAGCAGTGAGCCGACAGGAACCGGGGAGCTGTTTTTT. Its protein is CASSEPTGTGELFF.

For the CDR3, the DNA is TGTGCCTGGAGGAAACAGGGTTCCAACGTCCTGACTTTC. Translated, it gives CAWRKQGSNVLTF. The J gene is TRBJ2-6, the V gene TRBV30; D is possibly TRBD1 (6 bases). The CDR3 loop spans 13 amino acids. The germline CDR1 and CDR2 sequences are GTSNPN and SVGIG (reference sequence). V lost 3 bases and J 8 bases, leaving 11 bases between the germline ends.

The CDR3 bases are TGTGCCAGCAGTTTTGGGGGGGGGACCCAGTACTTC. As protein: CASSFGGGTQYF. The chain recombines TRBV12-3 or TRBV12-4 with TRBJ2-5; TRBD2 aligns across 7 bases. Unmatched junction bases numbered 2, after V lost 3 bases and J lost 7 bases. The CDR3 sequence is 12 residues long.

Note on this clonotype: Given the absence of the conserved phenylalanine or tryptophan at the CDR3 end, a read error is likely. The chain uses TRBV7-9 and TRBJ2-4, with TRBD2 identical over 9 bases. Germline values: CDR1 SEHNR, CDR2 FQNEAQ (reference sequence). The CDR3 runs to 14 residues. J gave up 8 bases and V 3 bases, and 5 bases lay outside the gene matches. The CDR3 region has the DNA TGTGCCAGCAGCTTTATTAGCGGGAGAGACATTCAGTACATC. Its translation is CASSFISGRDIQYI.

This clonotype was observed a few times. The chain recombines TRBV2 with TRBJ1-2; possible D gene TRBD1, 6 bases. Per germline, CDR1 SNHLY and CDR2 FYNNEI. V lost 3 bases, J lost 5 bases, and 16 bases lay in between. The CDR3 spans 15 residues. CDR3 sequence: CASSDTHRVEYGYTF. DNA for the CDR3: TGTGCCAGCAGTGATACGCACAGGGTAGAATATGGCTACACCTTC. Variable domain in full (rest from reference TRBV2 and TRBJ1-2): EPEVTQTPSHQVTQMGQEVILRCVPISNHLYFYWYRQILGQKVEFLVSFYNNEISEKSEIFDDQFSVERPDGSNFTLKIRSTKLEDSAMYFCASSDTHRVEYGYTFGSGTRLTVV.

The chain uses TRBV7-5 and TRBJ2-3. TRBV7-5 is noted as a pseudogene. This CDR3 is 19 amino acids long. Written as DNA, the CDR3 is TGCATCTGCTGTGCTAGAAGTCCCACTAGCGTTCGCGGCACAGATACGCAGTATTTT. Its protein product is CICCARSPTSVRGTDTQYF.

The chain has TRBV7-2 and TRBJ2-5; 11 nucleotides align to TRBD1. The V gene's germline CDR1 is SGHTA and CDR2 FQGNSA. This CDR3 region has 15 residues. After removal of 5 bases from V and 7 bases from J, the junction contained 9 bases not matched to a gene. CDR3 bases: TGTGCCAGCAGCATAGGGACAGGGGGGGTCGGGACCCAGTACTTC. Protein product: CASSIGTGGVGTQYF.

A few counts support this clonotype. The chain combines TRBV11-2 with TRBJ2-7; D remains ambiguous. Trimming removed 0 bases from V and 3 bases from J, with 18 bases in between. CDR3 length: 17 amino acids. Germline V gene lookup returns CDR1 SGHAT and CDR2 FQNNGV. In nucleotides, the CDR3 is TGTGCCAGCAGCTTAGAGGCCCCGATTGGCCTGGGCTACGAGCAGTACTTC. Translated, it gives CASSLEAPIGLGYEQYF.

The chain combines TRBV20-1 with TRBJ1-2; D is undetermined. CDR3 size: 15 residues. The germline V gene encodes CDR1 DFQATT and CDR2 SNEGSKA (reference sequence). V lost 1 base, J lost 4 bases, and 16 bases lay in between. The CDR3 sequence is CSARAHGGSGYGYTF. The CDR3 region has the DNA TGCAGTGCTAGAGCCCACGGCGGCAGCGGCTATGGCTACACCTTC.

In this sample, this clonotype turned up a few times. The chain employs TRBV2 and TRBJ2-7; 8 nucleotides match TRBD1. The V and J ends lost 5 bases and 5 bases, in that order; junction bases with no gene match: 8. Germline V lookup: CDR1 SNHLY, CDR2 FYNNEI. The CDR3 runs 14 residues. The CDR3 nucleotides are TGTGCCAGCAGTACGACAGGGGCTCCCAACGAGCAGTACTTC. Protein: CASSTTGAPNEQYF.

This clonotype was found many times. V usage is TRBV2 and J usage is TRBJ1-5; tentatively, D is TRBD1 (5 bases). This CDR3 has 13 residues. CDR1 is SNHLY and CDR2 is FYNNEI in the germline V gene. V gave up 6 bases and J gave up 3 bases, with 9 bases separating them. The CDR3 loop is CASSAGFNQPQHF. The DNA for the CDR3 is TGTGCCAGCAGCGCAGGGTTCAATCAGCCCCAGCATTTT.